This T cell receptor (beta chain) originates from a study of early T cells in non-severe SARS-CoV-2 infection (dated by TCRdb to the early 2020s). Background for the entire study: Because TCR sequencing was done on bulk RNA from unsorted whole blood, the alpha and beta chains could not be paired. The research as a whole found: Matching against VDJdb was skewed toward anti-spike CD8 responses, likely underestimated virus-specific expansions, and missed private and CD4 specificities.

The CDR3 runs 11 amino acids, cysteine and phenylalanine included. Only the CDR3 DNA is retained, 33 bases long and in frame from the first base. A distance of 11 bases separates the germline ends of V and J, which lose 2 bases and 14 bases respectively. As to this clonotype: There is no known antigen for this receptor. No quality values exist for individual bases; no much larger clone is one base distant.

A case-control design nested within a healthcare worker cohort in London, UK, was used, with weekly nasopharyngeal swab PCR tests and blood sampling performed. Healthcare workers were recruited between 23 and 31 March 2020, during the week of the UK lockdown, and were followed weekly for up to roughly 15 weeks. The receptor library was made with 5' RACE. Sequenced using a NextSeq 500. The TCR library protocol attached unique molecular identifiers to individual cDNA molecules to correct for sequencing error and PCR bias. Both TCR alpha and beta chains were sequenced, and tight co-correlation was observed between alpha and beta sequence abundances in each sample. For the original study's pipeline: Decombinator V4 was used to perform V gene, J gene and CDR3 annotation of TCR sequences. TCRs were defined as expanded if a significant change between any two time points was detected under a Poisson model with p below 0.0001. TCR abundances were normalised to the total number of TCRs sequenced per sample and were expressed as counts per million. TRAV1-2 paired with TRAJ12, TRAJ20 or TRAJ33 defined MAIT TCRs, while TRAV10 paired with TRAJ18 defined iNKT TCRs. VDJdb, accessed 1 November 2021, was searched for CMV, EBV and SARS-CoV-2 annotated TCRs, excluding TCRs annotated for multiple antigens. TCRdb trimmed the raw reads at Q25, called clones with MiXCR and kept productive beta chains. Here each entry gathers all rows of one CDR3 protein and keeps the most common genes and DNA. Here the V and J calls rest on TCRdb's processing, not on the authors' analysis. The sample table lists about 88,000 distinct CDR3 sequences, about 15% of them with a count of one. 5.5% of the sample is in the top ten clones.

This TCR came from an adult who was a healthcare worker with PCR-confirmed SARS-CoV-2 infection or an uninfected control (not recorded which). The chain uses TRBV5-3 and TRBJ2-1; no confident D gene assignment can be made. TRBV5-3 is flagged as an ORF with uncertain function. Sequencing was carried out using whole blood. The CDR3 protein is CARSFRAEEFF. The DNA sequence is as follows: TGTGCCAGAAGCTTCCGGGCCGAGGAGTTCTTC.